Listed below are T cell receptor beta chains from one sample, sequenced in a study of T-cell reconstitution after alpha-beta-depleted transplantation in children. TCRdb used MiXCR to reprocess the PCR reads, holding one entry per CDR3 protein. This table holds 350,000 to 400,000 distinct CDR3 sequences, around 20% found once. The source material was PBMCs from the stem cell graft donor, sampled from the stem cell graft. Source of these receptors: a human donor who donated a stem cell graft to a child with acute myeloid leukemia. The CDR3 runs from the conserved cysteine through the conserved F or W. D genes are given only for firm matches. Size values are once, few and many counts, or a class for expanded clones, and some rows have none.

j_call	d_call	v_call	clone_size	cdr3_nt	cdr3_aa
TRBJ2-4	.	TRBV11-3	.	TGTGCCAGCGCAGGGACACAAAACATTCAGTACTTC	CASAGTQNIQYF
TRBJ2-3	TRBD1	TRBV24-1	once	TGTGCCACCAGTGGTCAGGGGGCGCACGTAGATACGCAGTATTTT	CATSGQGAHVDTQYF
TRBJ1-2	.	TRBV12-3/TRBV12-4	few	TGTGCCAGCAGCCAAGGGGAAATCTACACCTTC	CASSQGEIYTF
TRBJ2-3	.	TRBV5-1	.	TGCGCCAGCAGCTTCGGACAGTGGGATACGCAGTATTTT	CASSFGQWDTQYF
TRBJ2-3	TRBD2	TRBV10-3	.	TGTGCCATAACTAGCGGGAGAAAAACAGATACGCAGTATTTT	CAITSGRKTDTQYF
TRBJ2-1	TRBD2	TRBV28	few	TGTGCCAGCAGTTCAGGTAGCGGGAGGGTTCTTGAGCAGTTCTTC	CASSSGSGRVLEQFF
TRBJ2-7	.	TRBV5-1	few	TGCGCCAGCAGCTTGCAGGGAATGGAAGAGCAGTACTTC	CASSLQGMEEQYF
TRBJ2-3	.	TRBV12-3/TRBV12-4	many	TGTGCCAGCAGTTTGGGCACAGATACGCAGTATTTT	CASSLGTDTQYF
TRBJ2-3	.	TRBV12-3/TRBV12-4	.	TGTGCCACCCAGGGGCCGACTAGCACAGATACGCAGTATTTT	CATQGPTSTDTQYF
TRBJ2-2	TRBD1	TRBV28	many	TGTGCCAGCAGTTTAGGGACAGTGGAGACCGGGGAGCTGTTTTTT	CASSLGTVETGELFF
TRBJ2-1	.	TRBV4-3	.	TGCGCCAGCAGAGAGACTAGTTCGGGGCCATATGAGCAGTTCTTC	CASRETSSGPYEQFF
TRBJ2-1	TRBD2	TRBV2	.	TGTGCCAGCCGGACTAGCGGGAGTCTTTATCCCTACAATGAGCAGTTCTTC	CASRTSGSLYPYNEQFF
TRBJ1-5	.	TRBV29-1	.	TGCAGCCCTCTAGGCAATCAGCCCCAGCATTTT	CSPLGNQPQHF
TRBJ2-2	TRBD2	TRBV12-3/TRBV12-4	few	TGTGCCAGCAGTTCTGGTCTAGCGGGAGGGCCAGCCGGGGAGCTGTTTTTT	CASSSGLAGGPAGELFF
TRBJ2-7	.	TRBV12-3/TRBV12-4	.	TGTGCCACCAGCGCGTCGTCCTACGAGCAGTACTTC	CATSASSYEQYF
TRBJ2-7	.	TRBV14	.	TGTGCCAGCACCCCAAGCGTGAACTCCTACGAGCAGTACTTC	CASTPSVNSYEQYF
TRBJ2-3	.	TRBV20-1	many	TGCAGTGCTATCGGACACCCTGAAAGGGCAGATACGCAGTATTTT	CSAIGHPERADTQYF
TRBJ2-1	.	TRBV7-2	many	TGTGCCAGCAGCTTAGCGCGAACAGGGTCCCAGTTCTTC	CASSLARTGSQFF
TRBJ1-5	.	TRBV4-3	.	TGCGCCAGCAGCCAGGGGACATATAGCAATCAGCCCCAGCATTTT	CASSQGTYSNQPQHF
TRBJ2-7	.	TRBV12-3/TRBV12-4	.	TGTGCCAGCAGTACCGGGTACGAGCAGTACTTC	CASSTGYEQYF
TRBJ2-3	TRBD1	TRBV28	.	TGTGCCAGCAGTCACAAAAGGGGACAGCGCACTAGCACAGATACGCAGTATTTT	CASSHKRGQRTSTDTQYF
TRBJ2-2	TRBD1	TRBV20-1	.	TGCAGTGCTATCCACAGGGGAACCGGGGAGCTGTTTTTT	CSAIHRGTGELFF
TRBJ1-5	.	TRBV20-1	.	TGCAGTGCTAGTAGTCGGATGAATCAGCCCCAGCATTTT	CSASSRMNQPQHF
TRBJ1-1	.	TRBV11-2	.	TGTGCCAGCAGCTTTTTGCTCGGGGGGACTGAAGCTTTCTTT	CASSFLLGGTEAFF
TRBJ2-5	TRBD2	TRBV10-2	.	TGCGCCAGCAGGGAGACTAGCGAAAGCCAAGAGACCCAGTACTTC	CASRETSESQETQYF
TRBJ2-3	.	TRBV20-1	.	TGCAGTGCTTCCGTCCCCGACACAGATACGCAGTATTTT	CSASVPDTDTQYF
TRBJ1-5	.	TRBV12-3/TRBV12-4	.	TGTGCCAGCAGTTGGACAGTCAATCAGCCCCAGCATTTT	CASSWTVNQPQHF
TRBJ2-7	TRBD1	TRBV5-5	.	TGTGCCAGCAGCGAAGGACAGGCCTCCTCCTACGAGCAGTACTTC	CASSEGQASSYEQYF
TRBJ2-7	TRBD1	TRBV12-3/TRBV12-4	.	TGTGCCAGCAGTCGAACAGGGGCGAAGATCTACGAGCAGTACTTC	CASSRTGAKIYEQYF
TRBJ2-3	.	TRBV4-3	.	TGCGCCAGCAGCCAAGGGAAGGGTTGGACAGATACGCAGTATTTT	CASSQGKGWTDTQYF
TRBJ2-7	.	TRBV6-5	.	TGTGCCAGCAGTTACGATCCGGGACAAGCCTACGAGCAGTACTTC	CASSYDPGQAYEQYF
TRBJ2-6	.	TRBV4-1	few	TGCGCCAGCAGCCAATACTCTGGGGCCAACGTCCTGACTTTC	CASSQYSGANVLTF
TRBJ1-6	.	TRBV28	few	TGTGCCAGCAGTTCCCGGGACGGACTGAGGTCACCCCTCCACTTT	CASSSRDGLRSPLHF
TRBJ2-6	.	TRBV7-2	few	TGTGCCAGCAGCTTAGCTACCGGGGCCAACGTCCTGACTTTC	CASSLATGANVLTF
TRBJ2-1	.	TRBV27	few	TGTGCCAGCATTTACGGGAATGAGCAGTTCTTC	CASIYGNEQFF
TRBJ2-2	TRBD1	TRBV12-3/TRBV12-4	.	TGTGCCAGCAGTCGGACAGGGGGGAGCACCGGGGAGCTGTTTTTT	CASSRTGGSTGELFF
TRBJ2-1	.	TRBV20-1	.	TGCAGTGCGAACCGGGACACGGGGAACAATGAGCAGTTCTTC	CSANRDTGNNEQFF
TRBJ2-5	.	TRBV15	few	TGTGCCACCAGCAGAGTGACTAGTAGTGAGACCCAGTACTTC	CATSRVTSSETQYF
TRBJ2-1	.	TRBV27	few	TGTGCCAGCAGAAACTATAAGGGGCGCCCCTCCCCGCAGTTCTTC	CASRNYKGRPSPQFF
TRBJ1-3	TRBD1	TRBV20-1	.	TGCAGTGCTCCCGAGACAGGGAGGGGGGGAAACACCATATATTTT	CSAPETGRGGNTIYF
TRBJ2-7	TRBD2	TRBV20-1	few	TGCAGTGCTGGGCAGGCTAGCGGATCCTACGAGCAGTACTTC	CSAGQASGSYEQYF
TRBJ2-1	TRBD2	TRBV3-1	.	TGTGCCAGCATGATAGCGGGAGGGGGGTACAATGAGCAGTTCTTC	CASMIAGGGYNEQFF
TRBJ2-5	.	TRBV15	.	TGTGCCACCAACCTCGGGACCCAGTACTTC	CATNLGTQYF
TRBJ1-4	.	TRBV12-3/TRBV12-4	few	TGTGCCAGCACAAGCAGGGCGGCTAATGAAAAACTGTTTTTT	CASTSRAANEKLFF
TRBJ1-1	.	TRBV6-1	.	TGTGCCAGCAGTGGACGGAGTAGGGGGAACACTGAAGCTTTCTTT	CASSGRSRGNTEAFF
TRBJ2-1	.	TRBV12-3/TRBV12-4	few	TGTGCCAGCAGTTCTCCCCCCGGGAGCAATGAGCAGTTCTTC	CASSSPPGSNEQFF
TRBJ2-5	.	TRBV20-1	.	TGCAGTGCCGCCGACCGGGGCGGAGAGACCCAGTACTTC	CSAADRGGETQYF
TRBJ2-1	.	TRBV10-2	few	TGCGCCAGCAGTGAGGTTGCTCTAAATGAGCAGTTCTTC	CASSEVALNEQFF
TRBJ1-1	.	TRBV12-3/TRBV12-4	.	TGTGCCAGCAGTGCACAGGGTAGAGCTTTCTTT	CASSAQGRAFF
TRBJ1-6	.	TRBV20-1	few	TGCAGTGCTAGAGACCTTGGGACAACGGGCTCACCCCTCCACTTT	CSARDLGTTGSPLHF
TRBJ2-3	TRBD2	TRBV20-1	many	TGCAGTGCTCCCGGGACTAGGCTTTTCACAGATACGCAGTATTTT	CSAPGTRLFTDTQYF